This TCR beta chain is from a study of cytomegalovirus exposure and HLA in healthy donors. Profiled with immunoSEQ multiplex PCR; TCRdb holds only in-frame clones, not every one. Of under 400,000 clones listed, nearly 90% are singletons. Source material: PBMCs. The sequence was obtained from a man aged 30-40 years in good health and CMV-seronegative.

CDR3 DNA sequence: TGTGCCAGCAGTGTGGGACAGAACTATGGCTACACCTTC. It translates to CASSVGQNYGYTF. The chain has TRBV2 and TRBJ1-2; TRBD1 aligns across 7 bases. Per germline, CDR1 SNHLY and CDR2 FYNNEI. After removal of 4 bases from V and 2 bases from J, the junction contained 1 base not matched to a gene. This CDR3 comprises 13 residues.